The 3 T cell receptor beta chains presented below share a single source sample, sequenced in a study of T cells in Graves' hyperthyroidism and ophthalmopathy. RNA transcripts served as the template for amplifying TCR beta CDR3 regions. The TCR CDR3 was amplified in a first-round RT-PCR using the HTBI primer set. TCRdb re-called the multiplex PCR reads with MiXCR, one entry per CDR3 protein. The sample has around 300,000 distinct CDR3 sequences; around 15% are singletons. The sequenced sample consisted of blood. Receptor source: a woman aged 40-49 years with Graves' ophthalmopathy.

This clonotype was detected many times. The rearrangement joins TRBV24-1 to TRBJ1-2; D may be TRBD1 (6 bases). The CDR3 sequence is 12 residues long. Trimming removed 12 bases from V and 2 bases from J, with 12 bases in between. Germline CDR1 and CDR2: KGHDR and SFDVKD. The CDR3 protein is CASSDSNYGYTF. DNA of the CDR3: TGTGCCTCTTCGGACAGCAACTATGGCTACACCTTC.

This clonotype has more than one count but fewer than ten. The rearrangement links TRBV15 to TRBJ1-2; no definite D call. Trimming stripped 2 bases from V and 4 bases from J, with 5 bases between. This CDR3 has 12 amino acids. Germline assignment: CDR1 LNHNV and CDR2 YYDKDF (reference sequence). DNA of the CDR3: TGTGCCACCAGCAGACCTAGCTATGGCTACACCTTC. Encoded protein: CATSRPSYGYTF.

This clonotype appeared many times. V usage is TRBV2 and J usage is TRBJ2-7, with D perhaps matching TRBD2 (5 bases). The CDR3 sequence is 14 residues long. CDR1 is SNHLY and CDR2 is FYNNEI in the germline V gene. V shed 10 bases and J shed 2 bases, with 18 bases lying between them. CDR3: CATRNEGATYEQYF. The CDR3 nucleotides read TGTGCCACCAGGAACGAGGGAGCGACCTACGAGCAGTACTTC.